This T cell receptor beta chain is from a study of Ad26.COV2.S vaccination and SARS-CoV-2 variants. General study results and limits: In TCR breadth and depth analyses, total T cell responses may have been underestimated. Reportedly, spike-specific CD8+ and CD4+ T cell responses achieved substantial breadth once vaccination had taken place.

From germline, CDR1 is LNHNV and CDR2 YYDKDF (reference sequence). The CDR3 is 16 amino acids. V was clipped by 2 bases and J by 5 bases; unmatched bases: 7. Clones were sequenced by immunoSEQ multiplex PCR, and TCRdb holds only the in-frame ones, with some missing. This sample has more than 120,000 clones, with roughly 88% found just once. Turning to this clone: Its specificity is unknown.

The chain couples TRBV15 to TRBJ2-5; TRBD1 agrees at 11 bases. This clonotype originated in a human donor who had recovered from COVID-19. Sequenced here: peripheral blood, sampled after recovery from COVID-19. As DNA, the CDR3 is TGTGCCACCAGCAGAAGACGGACAGGGGGCAGGGAGACCCAGTACTTC. This translates into CATSRRRTGGRETQYF.